The 10 T cell receptor beta chains in this list originate from one sample, sequenced in a study of blood T cell repertoires in COVID-19. The table came from immunoSEQ multiplex PCR; TCRdb's copy has only in-frame clones and leaves some out. The sample holds 350,000 to 450,000 clones, 80% to 95% seen once. What was sequenced was PBMCs or T cells enriched from blood (not recorded which). The receptors stem from a woman in her forties who had been exposed to COVID-19.

CDR3 protein: CASSFRSLGTVYEQYF. As DNA, the CDR3 is TGTGCCAGCAGCTTTAGATCCCTGGGGACAGTCTACGAGCAGTACTTC. The chain has TRBV11-2 and TRBJ2-7; the match to TRBD1 covers 7 bases. The CDR3 covers 16 residues. Germline assignment: CDR1 SGHAT and CDR2 FQNNGV. V lost 3 bases and J lost 3; bases outside the gene matches: 11.

V is TRBV10-2 and J is TRBJ1-5; 8 nucleotides agree with TRBD1. The germline CDR1 and CDR2 sequences are WSHSY and SAAADI. The trim removed 6 bases at V and 3 bases at J, leaving 4 bases unmatched. The CDR3 runs 14 residues. CDR3 amino acids: CASRPGQDNQPQHF. The CDR3 DNA is TGCGCCAGCAGACCGGGACAGGACAATCAGCCCCAGCATTTT.

This clone was recorded once. This chain links TRBV7-8 with TRBJ1-1; 10 bases agree with TRBD1. The CDR3 loop spans 17 amino acids. V lost 5 bases, J lost 2 bases, and 11 bases stayed unmatched. Germline V lookup: CDR1 SGHVS, CDR2 FQNEAQ. CDR3 nucleotide sequence: TGTGCCAGCAGCCTCCCGGGAGGGACAGGGGTTAACACTGAAGCTTTCTTT. Protein sequence: CASSLPGGTGVNTEAFF.

V and J are TRBV6-5 and TRBJ2-7, with TRBD2 matching over 13 bases. The CDR3 length is 13 residues. The trim removed 8 bases at V and 6 bases at J, leaving 4 bases unmatched. Germline CDR1 is MNHEY and CDR2 is SVGAGI. The CDR3 spells CASRTSGSFEQYF. CDR3 in DNA: TGTGCCAGCCGGACTAGCGGGAGCTTCGAGCAGTACTTC.

The chain recombines TRBV6-5 with TRBJ2-3; TRBD1 aligns across 9 bases. This CDR3 has 14 amino acids. The junction had 7 bases not matched to a gene; V was cut back by 6 bases and J by 6 bases. Germline CDR1 and CDR2: MNHEY and SVGAGI. CDR3 in amino acids: CASRNRGLVDTQYF. In nucleotides, the CDR3 is TGTGCCAGCAGGAACAGGGGGCTCGTGGATACGCAGTATTTT.

The chain carries TRBV7-9 and TRBJ1-1; the D is unclear. Looked up from germline, CDR1 is SEHNR and CDR2 is FQNEAQ (reference sequence). This CDR3 region has 13 residues. Trimming removed 1 base at V and 4 bases at J, with 7 bases between. The CDR3 reads CASSLESSTEAFF. CDR3 bases: TGTGCCAGCAGCTTAGAGTCGAGCACTGAAGCTTTCTTT.

The J gene is TRBJ1-1, the V gene TRBV5-1, with D possibly being TRBD1 (5 bases). CDR1 is SGHRS, CDR2 YFSETQ, per germline. Trimming shortened V by 2 bases and J by 1 base, and 6 bases separated the two germline ends. This CDR3 has 13 amino acids. CDR3 amino acids: CASSFRANTEAFF. As DNA, the CDR3 is TGCGCCAGCAGCTTCAGGGCGAACACTGAAGCTTTCTTT.

The chain has TRBV12-5 and TRBJ1-2; TRBD1 matches 9 bases. The V and J ends lost 8 bases and 2 bases, in that order; junction bases with no gene match: 12. CDR1 is LGHNT and CDR2 is FRNRAP in the germline V gene. The CDR3 is 16 amino acids. CDR3 in DNA: TGTGCTAGTTTATCGAGTTCCGGGACAGGGAACTATGGCTACACCTTC. Amino acids: CASLSSSGTGNYGYTF.

The chain links TRBV9 to TRBJ2-3; 9 positions agree with TRBD2. J lost 5 bases, V lost 0 bases, and 16 bases had no gene match. CDR1 is SGDLS, CDR2 YYNGEE, per germline. CDR3 length equals 19 residues. CDR3 region: CASSVGSSGLARVIDTQYF. The CDR3 DNA sequence: TGTGCCAGCAGCGTAGGCTCGTCCGGACTAGCGAGGGTCATAGATACGCAGTATTTT.

This clone was detected only once. The gene calls are TRBV15 and TRBJ2-7; perhaps TRBD1 as D (6 bases). Germline CDR1 LNHNV, CDR2 YYDKDF (reference sequence). The CDR3 loop spans 13 amino acids. V lost 1 base to trimming and J lost 6 bases, with 10 bases between them. The CDR3 region is CATSRAGQTEQYF. CDR3 bases: TGTGCCACCAGCAGAGCCGGACAGACCGAGCAGTACTTC. The variable domain in full, with the rest retrieved from reference TRBV15 and TRBJ2-7, is DAMVIQNPRYQVTQFGKPVTLSCSQTLNHNVMYWYQQKSSQAPKLLFHYYDKDFNNEADTPDNFQSRRPNTSFCFLDIRSPGLGDTAMYLCATSRAGQTEQYFGPGTRLTVT.